The 25 T cell receptor beta chains presented below share a single source sample, sequenced in a study of T cells after yellow fever vaccination. TCRdb used MiXCR to reprocess the 5' RACE reads, holding one entry per CDR3 protein. The profile shows roughly 500,000 distinct CDR3 sequences, about 19% of them singletons. Sequences were derived from PBMCs, sampled 15 days after the yellow fever booster vaccination. These receptors originate from a man aged 25 to 45 who received the YFV17D yellow fever vaccine.

The chain joins TRBV29-1 to TRBJ2-3; 7 nucleotides line up with TRBD2. Germline trimming cut 7 bases from V and 4 bases from J; bases unmatched to any gene: 8. The CDR3 is 13 residues long. The germline gives CDR1 SQVTM, CDR2 ANQGSEA. The chain's CDR3 is CSAVGGYPDTQYF. CDR3 bases: TGCAGCGCTGTGGGGGGGTACCCAGATACGCAGTATTTT.

The gene calls are TRBV15 and TRBJ2-2, with D hard to call. V was cut by 0 bases and J by 4 bases, with 6 bases left in between. This CDR3 region has 14 residues. CDR1 LNHNV and CDR2 YYDKDF come from the germline V gene (reference sequence). The CDR3 region has the DNA TGTGCCACCAGCAGAGATCTTGTCACCGGGGAGCTGTTTTTT. Encoded protein: CATSRDLVTGELFF. Full variable domain (remainder filled in from reference TRBV15 and TRBJ2-2): DAMVIQNPRYQVTQFGKPVTLSCSQTLNHNVMYWYQQKSSQAPKLLFHYYDKDFNNEADTPDNFQSRRPNTSFCFLDIRSPGLGDTAMYLCATSRDLVTGELFFGEGSRLTVL.

V usage is TRBV7-2 and J usage is TRBJ2-5; D could derive from TRBD1 or TRBD2 (5 bases each). The CDR3 covers 14 residues. The germline V gene encodes CDR1 SGHTA and CDR2 FQGNSA. Deletions cut 3 bases from V and 1 base from J, with 9 bases between. The CDR3 reads CASSFRGAQETQYF. The DNA for the CDR3 is TGTGCCAGCAGCTTCAGAGGGGCCCAAGAGACCCAGTACTTC.

The table lists this clonotype with a few counts. This chain uses TRBV9 with TRBJ1-2, with TRBD1 identical over 9 bases. The CDR3 has 14 residues. Trimming at V came to 2 bases and at J to 5 bases, leaving 4 bases not matched to a gene. Germline-derived CDR1 and CDR2 are SGDLS and YYNGEE. CDR3 DNA sequence: TGTGCCAGCAGCGTGGGCGGGACAGGGTATGGCTACACCTTC. It translates to CASSVGGTGYGYTF.

V is TRBV6-2 or TRBV6-3 and J is TRBJ1-5; no firm D call. CDR3 length: 14 residues. Germline V gene data show CDR1 as MNHEY and CDR2 as SVGEGT. With 2 bases removed from V and 5 bases from J, the gap between germline ends came to 10 bases. Written as DNA, the CDR3 is TGTGCCAGCAGTTACGGGTACGAAGATCAGCCCCAGCATTTT. It specifies CASSYGYEDQPQHF.

This clonotype was picked up a small number of times. CDR3 nucleotides: TGTGCCAGCAGCCGTCCGGATAATTCACCCCTCCACTTT. Translation gives CASSRPDNSPLHF. V and J are TRBV12-3 or TRBV12-4 and TRBJ1-6, with D hard to call. The CDR3 totals 13 residues. V lost 6 bases and J lost 5, with 8 bases in between.

The J gene is TRBJ1-6, the V gene TRBV12-3 or TRBV12-4; 11 nucleotides line up with TRBD1. The CDR3 contains 16 residues. Unmatched junction bases numbered 6, after V lost 2 bases and J lost 9 bases. CDR3 DNA sequence: TGTGCCAGCAGTTTAAGGTTGGGACAGGGGGTTTCACCCCTCCACTTT. Its protein is CASSLRLGQGVSPLHF.

This chain uses TRBV11-2 with TRBJ1-2; D not certain. CDR3 length: 8 residues. Deletions cut 4 bases from V and 12 bases from J, with 3 bases between. From germline, CDR1 is SGHAT and CDR2 FQNNGV. DNA for the CDR3: TGTGCCAGCAGCTCCCACACCTTC. The encoded protein is CASSSHTF. Filled out from reference TRBV11-2 and TRBJ1-2, the complete variable domain reads EAGVAQSPRYKIIEKRQSVAFWCNPISGHATLYWYQQILGQGPKLLIQFQNNGVVDDSQLPKDRFSAERLKGVDSTLKIQPAKLEDSAVYLCASSSHTFGSGTRLTVV.

The chain recombines TRBV6-2 or TRBV6-3 with TRBJ2-3, with a tentative D call TRBD2 (5 bases). In germline, CDR1 is MNHEY, CDR2 SVGEGT. The CDR3 loop spans 14 amino acids. Trimming cost V 6 bases and J 3 bases, with 13 bases left between them. CDR3 residues: CASRRPGLTDTQYF. CDR3 sequence (DNA): TGTGCCAGCAGGCGGCCGGGGTTGACAGATACGCAGTATTTT.

This clonotype was detected a few times. The chain combines TRBV28 with TRBJ2-3; 12 bases fit TRBD2. The V gene's germline CDR1 is MDHEN and CDR2 SYDVKM. Unmatched junction bases numbered 6, after V lost 5 bases and J lost 0 bases. The CDR3 runs 17 residues. CDR3 nucleotide sequence: TGTGCCAGCAGTCAAAGACTAGCGGGAGCTAGCACAGATACGCAGTATTTT. Its translation is CASSQRLAGASTDTQYF.

The rearrangement joins TRBV6-2 or TRBV6-3 to TRBJ2-6, with D uncertain. CDR3 length: 15 amino acids. Trimming cost V 0 bases and J 0 bases, with 3 bases left between them. Germline assignment: CDR1 MNHEY and CDR2 SVGEGT. The CDR3 loop is CASSYSSSGANVLTF. The CDR3 DNA reads as TGTGCCAGCAGTTACTCCAGCTCTGGGGCCAACGTCCTGACTTTC.

The rearrangement joins TRBV24-1 to TRBJ2-1, with no clear D. Germline V gene data show CDR1 as KGHDR and CDR2 as SFDVKD. Trimming removed 9 bases from V and 5 bases from J, with 13 bases in between. This CDR3 has 13 amino acids. The CDR3 DNA is TGTGCCACCTCCTGGGTAGGAAACAATGAGCAGTTCTTC. It yields the protein CATSWVGNNEQFF.

There are a few counts of this clonotype. The V gene is TRBV27, the J gene TRBJ2-5; no reliable D call. Germline CDR1 MNHEY, CDR2 SMNVEV (reference sequence). The CDR3 runs to 13 residues. V dropped 3 bases and J dropped 4 bases, with 9 bases sitting between them. This CDR3 reads CASSLKGRETQYF. For the CDR3, the DNA is TGTGCCAGCAGTTTGAAGGGAAGAGAGACCCAGTACTTC.

V gene TRBV5-1 combines with J gene TRBJ2-2; D is perhaps TRBD1 or TRBD2 (5 bases each). Germline-derived CDR1 and CDR2 are SGHRS and YFSETQ. Deletions cut 0 bases from V and 6 bases from J, with 12 bases between. The CDR3 is 15 residues long. In nucleotides, the CDR3 is TGCGCCAGCAGCTTGGGGGAGACAGAGGCCGGGGAGCTGTTTTTT. This sequence encodes CASSLGETEAGELFF.

The table lists this clonotype with a few counts. The chain couples TRBV7-6 to TRBJ2-1, with TRBD2 matching over 10 bases. In germline, CDR1 is SGHVS, CDR2 FNYEAQ. The CDR3 consists of 16 residues. V was clipped by 3 bases and J by 9 bases; unmatched bases: 11. The CDR3 nucleotides read TGTGCCAGCAGCTTTCGCGGAGCGGGAGGGCCTGGTGAGCAGTTCTTC. As protein: CASSFRGAGGPGEQFF.

V is TRBV20-1 and J is TRBJ2-7; TRBD2 agrees at 9 bases. V was clipped by 4 bases and J by 5 bases; unmatched bases: 6. This CDR3 region has 13 residues. Germline loops: CDR1 DFQATT, CDR2 SNEGSKA (reference sequence). The CDR3 nucleotides are TGCAGTGCTATATTCGGGACTAGCCACGAGCAGTACTTC. Its protein is CSAIFGTSHEQYF.

This chain uses TRBV7-2 with TRBJ2-5; unclear D gene. The germline CDR1 and CDR2 sequences are SGHTA and FQGNSA. V dropped 1 base and J dropped 2 bases, with 8 bases sitting between them. CDR3 length: 14 residues. CDR3 in DNA: TGTGCCAGCAGCTTAGTCCAGCGACAAGAGACCCAGTACTTC. Protein product: CASSLVQRQETQYF.

The chain recombines TRBV18 with TRBJ2-5; 7 bases align to TRBD2. The CDR3 is made up of 13 amino acids. Germline CDR1 KGHSH, CDR2 LQKENI. The J segment lost 2 bases and the V segment lost 8 bases, leaving 5 bases of the junction unmatched. Here the CDR3 reads CASETSAQETQYF. CDR3 coding DNA: TGTGCCAGCGAAACTAGCGCACAAGAGACCCAGTACTTC.

This chain joins TRBV11-3 and TRBJ2-7, with TRBD2 matching over 12 bases. With V trimmed by 5 bases and J by 0 bases, 2 bases remained unmatched. The germline CDR1 and CDR2 sequences are SGHNT and YENEEA. The CDR3 has 15 amino acids. The CDR3 spells CASSRTSGNSYEQYF. CDR3 coding DNA: TGTGCCAGCAGCCGGACTAGCGGGAACTCCTACGAGCAGTACTTC. Together with reference TRBV11-3 and TRBJ2-7, the CDR3 gives the full variable domain: EAGVVQSPRYKIIEKKQPVAFWCNPISGHNTLYWYLQNLGQGPELLIRYENEEAVDDSQLPKDRFSAERLKGVDSTLKIQPAELGDSAVYLCASSRTSGNSYEQYFGPGTRLTVT.

This clonotype appeared many times. The chain joins TRBV6-5 to TRBJ2-7, with 10 bases matching TRBD1. This CDR3 is built from 15 residues. CDR1 and CDR2 from the germline V gene are MNHEY and SVGAGI. J was trimmed by 4 bases and V by 2 bases; bases with no gene match: 5. The CDR3 is CASSYGGQGSYEQYF. CDR3 DNA: TGTGCCAGCAGTTACGGGGGACAGGGGTCATACGAGCAGTACTTC.

This sequence joins TRBV13 and TRBJ1-2; 7 bases are a match to TRBD1. Trimming cost V 7 bases and J 8 bases; bases outside gene matches: 10. Per the germline V gene, CDR1 is PRHDT and CDR2 is FYEKMQ (reference sequence). The CDR3 consists of 13 residues. The CDR3 loop is CASTKQGLGGYTF. The CDR3 nucleotides are TGTGCCAGCACCAAACAGGGGCTGGGGGGCTACACCTTC.

The chain carries TRBV20-1 and TRBJ2-1, with 10 bases identical to TRBD2. The length of the CDR3 is 16 residues. Germline values: CDR1 DFQATT, CDR2 SNEGSKA (reference sequence). V trimming: 3 bases; J trimming: 2 bases; junction bases outside the gene matches: 7. The CDR3 spells CSARALAGDTYNEQFF. CDR3 sequence (DNA): TGCAGTGCTAGGGCCCTAGCGGGGGATACCTACAATGAGCAGTTCTTC.

A few counts support this clonotype. This sequence joins TRBV7-9 and TRBJ2-1, with a possible D match to TRBD2 (5 bases). The CDR3 consists of 15 residues. Germline V lookup: CDR1 SEHNR, CDR2 FQNEAQ (reference sequence). The V end lost 1 base, the J end lost 1 base, and 8 bases lay between the germline ends. CDR3 DNA sequence: TGTGCCAGCAGCTTAGAAGGGAGATCCTACAATGAGCAGTTCTTC. It codes for CASSLEGRSYNEQFF.

This clonotype came up a few times. This chain uses TRBV12-3 or TRBV12-4 with TRBJ2-5; D is possibly TRBD2 (6 bases). This CDR3 region has 13 residues. V was pared by 3 bases and J by 5 bases, with 10 bases between. CDR3 nucleotide sequence: TGTGCCAGCAGTTTTTCGGGAGTGGAGACCCAGTACTTC. Translated, it gives CASSFSGVETQYF.

J is TRBJ2-7 and V is TRBV20-1; the match to TRBD1 covers 9 bases. V trimming: 5 bases; J trimming: 2 bases; junction bases outside the gene matches: 10. Germline V gene lookup returns CDR1 DFQATT and CDR2 SNEGSKA (reference sequence). This CDR3 is 15 amino acids long. CDR3 residues: CSAGPRDRAPYEQYF. The CDR3 DNA follows: TGCAGTGCTGGACCCCGGGACAGGGCGCCCTACGAGCAGTACTTC.